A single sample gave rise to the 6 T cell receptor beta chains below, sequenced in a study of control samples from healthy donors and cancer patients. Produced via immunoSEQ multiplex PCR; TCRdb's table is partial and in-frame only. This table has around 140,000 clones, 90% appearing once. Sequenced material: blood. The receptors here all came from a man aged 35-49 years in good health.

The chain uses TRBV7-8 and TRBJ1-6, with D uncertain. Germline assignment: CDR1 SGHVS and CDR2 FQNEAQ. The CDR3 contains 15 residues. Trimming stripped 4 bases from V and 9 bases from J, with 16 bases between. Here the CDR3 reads CASSSLAPGTSPLHF. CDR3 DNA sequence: TGTGCCAGCAGCTCTTTGGCCCCTGGCACTTCACCCCTCCACTTT.

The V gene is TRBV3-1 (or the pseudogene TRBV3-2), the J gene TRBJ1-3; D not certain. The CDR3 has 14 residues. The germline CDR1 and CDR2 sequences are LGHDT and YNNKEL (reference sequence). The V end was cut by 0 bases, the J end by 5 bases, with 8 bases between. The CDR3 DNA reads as TGTGCCAGCAGCCAAGACGGAGGACGAAACACCATATATTTT. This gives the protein CASSQDGGRNTIYF.

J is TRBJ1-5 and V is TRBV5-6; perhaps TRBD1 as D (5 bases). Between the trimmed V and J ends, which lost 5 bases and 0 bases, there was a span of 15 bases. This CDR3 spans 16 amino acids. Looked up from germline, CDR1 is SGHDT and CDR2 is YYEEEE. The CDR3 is CASSMEGQGSNQPQHF. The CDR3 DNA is TGTGCCAGCAGTATGGAGGGTCAGGGTAGCAATCAGCCCCAGCATTTT.

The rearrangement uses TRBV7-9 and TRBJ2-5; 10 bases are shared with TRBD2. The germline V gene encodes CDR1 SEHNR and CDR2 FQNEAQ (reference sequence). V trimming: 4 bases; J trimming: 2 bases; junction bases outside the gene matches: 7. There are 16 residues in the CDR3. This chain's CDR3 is CASSSRTSGSQETQYF. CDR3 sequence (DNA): TGTGCCAGCAGCTCCCGGACTAGCGGTTCGCAAGAGACCCAGTACTTC.

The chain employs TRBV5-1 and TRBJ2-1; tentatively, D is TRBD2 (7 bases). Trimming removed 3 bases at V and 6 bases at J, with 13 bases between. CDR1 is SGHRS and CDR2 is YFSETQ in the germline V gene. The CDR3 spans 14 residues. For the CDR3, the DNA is TGCGCCAGCAGCTGGGGAGGGACATTCAATGAGCAGTTCTTC. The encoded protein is CASSWGGTFNEQFF.

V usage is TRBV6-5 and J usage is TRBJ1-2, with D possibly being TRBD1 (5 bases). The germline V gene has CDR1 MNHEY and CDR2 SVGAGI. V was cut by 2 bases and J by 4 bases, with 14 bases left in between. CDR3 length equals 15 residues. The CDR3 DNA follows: TGTGCCAGCAGTTACGTAACCGGGGGAATCTATGGCTACACCTTC. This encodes CASSYVTGGIYGYTF.